The source of this TCR beta chain is a study of OX40 agonist ivuxolimab in advanced cancers. Concerning this clone: Its antigen remains unknown.

The table came from immunoSEQ multiplex PCR; TCRdb's copy has only in-frame clones and leaves some out. The sample shows 45,000 to 50,000 clones, 80% to 90% of them seen only once. Study conclusions and caveats: Antigens targeted by the expanded peripheral T cells were not determined.

The germline V gene encodes CDR1 MNHEY and CDR2 SMNVEV (reference sequence). The CDR3 loop spans 15 amino acids. Trimming removed 4 bases at V and 5 bases at J, with 17 bases between. The chain recombines TRBV27 with TRBJ1-1, with a weak D call TRBD1 (6 bases). The source is an adult with an advanced solid tumor such as melanoma, head and neck, liver or kidney cancer. The input for sequencing was CD4+ or CD8+ T cells sorted from blood, taken in a trial of the OX40 agonist ivuxolimab. CDR3 in DNA: TGTGCCAGCAGTTCCCTAGGGGGGGCGGTTACTGAAGCTTTCTTT. It translates to CASSSLGGAVTEAFF.